Each of the 10 T cell receptor beta chains below was sequenced from the same sample in a study of blood T cells in healthy people across ages. For the second PCR, which ran for roughly 6 to 12 cycles, a sample-barcoded 5' primer and a J-beta primer mix were used. A single record per CDR3 protein comes from TCRdb applying MiXCR to the 5' RACE reads. The sample includes fewer than 900,000 distinct CDR3 sequences, roughly 41% of them seen just once. Sequenced: blood. The source of these receptors is a woman aged 60-75 years in good health.

This clonotype was seen a handful of times. The chain employs TRBV11-2 and TRBJ2-1; TRBD2 matches at 10 bases. Germline trimming cut 3 bases from V and 9 bases from J; bases unmatched to any gene: 11. CDR3 length: 16 amino acids. The germline gives CDR1 SGHAT, CDR2 FQNNGV. CDR3 nucleotide sequence: TGTGCCAGCAGCTTCACGGGGGTAGCGGGAGGAACTGAGCAGTTCTTC. Its protein is CASSFTGVAGGTEQFF.

The V gene is TRBV7-2, the J gene TRBJ1-4; tentatively, D is TRBD1 (5 bases). The germline CDR1 and CDR2 sequences are SGHTA and FQGNSA. This CDR3 has 15 amino acids. The V gene lost 5 bases and the J gene lost 4 bases, with 14 bases spanning the gap. The CDR3 sequence is CASSTPTGGNEKLFF. As DNA, the CDR3 is TGTGCCAGCAGCACGCCCACGGGGGGTAATGAAAAACTGTTTTTT.

The rearrangement uses TRBV6-5 and TRBJ2-3, with a tentative D call TRBD2 (6 bases). Deletions cut 5 bases from V and 3 bases from J, with 12 bases between. The CDR3 loop spans 14 amino acids. CDR1 and CDR2 from the germline V gene are MNHEY and SVGAGI. This CDR3 reads CASSPPGRTDTQYF. CDR3 DNA sequence: TGTGCCAGCAGTCCCCCCGGGAGAACAGATACGCAGTATTTT.

This clonotype was observed a handful of times. The V and J genes are TRBV16 and TRBJ2-3; 13 bases agree with TRBD2. Trimming cost V 5 bases and J 7 bases; bases outside gene matches: 3. This CDR3 is built from 14 residues. From germline, CDR1 is KGHSY and CDR2 FQNENV. The CDR3 sequence is CASSGTSGVNTQYF. The CDR3 coding sequence is TGTGCCAGCAGCGGGACTAGCGGGGTTAATACGCAGTATTTT.

CDR3 region: CASSRDRNNEQYF. The DNA of the CDR3 is TGTGCCAGCAGCCGCGACAGAAACAATGAGCAGTACTTC. The rearrangement joins TRBV3-1 to TRBJ2-5, with D possibly matching TRBD1 (5 bases). Deletions cut 4 bases from V and 11 bases from J, with 17 bases between. Germline loops: CDR1 LGHDT, CDR2 YNNKEL (reference sequence). The CDR3 is 13 residues long.

This clonotype was detected only a few times. V gene TRBV20-1 combines with J gene TRBJ2-7; D gene uncertain. The germline V gene has CDR1 DFQATT and CDR2 SNEGSKA (reference sequence). The V end was cut by 2 bases, the J end by 2 bases, with 13 bases between. The CDR3 is made up of 14 amino acids. The CDR3 protein is CSARSGSGAYEQYF. The CDR3 DNA reads TGCAGTGCTAGATCCGGTTCAGGCGCCTACGAGCAGTACTTC.

The chain combines TRBV9 with TRBJ1-6; D is perhaps TRBD1 (6 bases). This CDR3 has 16 residues. The V gene's germline CDR1 is SGDLS and CDR2 YYNGEE. The ends were cut back, 1 base at V and 7 bases at J, with 15 bases in the middle. The CDR3, as DNA: TGTGCCAGCAGCGTAACAGGGATACCGTCGAATTCACCCCTCCACTTT. It translates to CASSVTGIPSNSPLHF.

The J gene is TRBJ2-1, the V gene TRBV13; D is ambiguous. This CDR3 comprises 13 residues. The germline CDR1 and CDR2 sequences are PRHDT and FYEKMQ (reference sequence). Trimming removed 4 bases at V and 9 bases at J, with 13 bases between. CDR3: CASSSSQTREQFF. CDR3 nucleotide sequence: TGTGCCAGCAGCTCCAGCCAAACCCGTGAGCAGTTCTTC.

As regards this clonotype: This could be a read error, since a much larger clone is one nucleotide away. The CDR3, as DNA: TGTGCCACCAGTGATTTTGCGGACAGGGGGAATGAGCAGTTCTTC. Its translation is CATSDFADRGNEQFF. The chain couples TRBV24-1 to TRBJ2-1, with 10 bases identical to TRBD1. The CDR3 spans 15 residues. Germline CDR1 KGHDR, CDR2 SFDVKD. V shed 1 base, J shed 7 bases, and the junction held 3 bases outside the gene matches.

A few counts support this clonotype. The chain carries TRBV6-2 or TRBV6-3 and TRBJ1-5; TRBD1 agrees at 9 bases. The junction had 9 bases not matched to a gene; V was cut back by 0 bases and J by 3 bases. This CDR3 contains 18 residues. The germline gives CDR1 MNHEY, CDR2 SVGEGT. For the CDR3, the DNA is TGTGCCAGCAGTTACTCGATGGTCGGGACAGGGACCAATCAGCCCCAGCATTTT. It translates to CASSYSMVGTGTNQPQHF.